Listed below are T cell receptor beta chains from one sample, sequenced in a study of blood T cell repertoires in COVID-19. Generated by immunoSEQ multiplex PCR, the TCRdb table keeps only in-frame clones and is missing some. Of about 200,000 clones in the sample, around nine tenths were seen once. The sequenced material came from peripheral blood. The receptors were gathered from a man aged 55 to 70 who had recovered from COVID-19. Both conserved end residues are part of each CDR3. D genes are given only for firm matches. Only part of the rows carry a size: once, few, many, or a class if the clone is expanded.

J gene | CDR3 length | clone size | V gene | D gene | CDR3 DNA | CDR3 protein
TRBJ1-5 | 15 | - | TRBV5-8 | - | TGTGCCAGCAGCCTCCGCTTAGGGGAGGGTCAGCCCCAGCATTTT | CASSLRLGEGQPQHF
TRBJ2-3 | 15 | - | TRBV24-1 | - | TGTGCCACCAGTGACCAGACTCCTAGCACAGATACGCAGTATTTT | CATSDQTPSTDTQYF
TRBJ2-1 | 13 | - | TRBV28 | - | TGTGCCAGCAGTTCCCCTACTAGCTATGAGCAGTTCTTC | CASSSPTSYEQFF
TRBJ2-3 | 16 | once | TRBV4-1 | TRBD2 | TGCGCCAGCAGCTCCAATGAAGGACTAGTAACTGATACGCAGTATTTT | CASSSNEGLVTDTQYF
TRBJ1-5 | 15 | - | TRBV24-1 | TRBD1 | TGTGCCACCAGTGACTCCACAGGGGGAGATCAGCCCCAGCATTTT | CATSDSTGGDQPQHF
TRBJ2-5 | 15 | - | TRBV30 | TRBD1 | TGTGCCTGGTTACCCGGGACAGGGTATCCAGAGACCCAGTACTTC | CAWLPGTGYPETQYF
TRBJ1-1 | 16 | - | TRBV5-5 | - | TGTGCCAGCAGCCCCAAGAGGACTGGACTGAACACTGAAGCTTTCTTT | CASSPKRTGLNTEAFF
TRBJ2-7 | 14 | - | TRBV10-3 | - | TGTGCCATCAGCATGGGGACGGAGGGGACCGAGCAGTACTTC | CAISMGTEGTEQYF
TRBJ1-2 | 16 | - | TRBV19 | - | TGTGCCAGTCATAACGATAGGATGACAGTTCGATATGGCTACACCTTC | CASHNDRMTVRYGYTF
TRBJ2-1 | 15 | - | TRBV7-9 | - | TGTGCCAGCAGCTTAGTGGTAGCCGGTCAGAATGAGCAGTTCTTC | CASSLVVAGQNEQFF
TRBJ2-4 | 14 | - | TRBV5-1 | - | TGCGCCAGCAGCTTCAACGAACAGGGTAGCATTCAGTACTTC | CASSFNEQGSIQYF
TRBJ1-2 | 15 | - | TRBV30 | - | TGTGCCTGGAGTGTACCGGGCCCGGCGGGGTATGGCTACACCTTC | CAWSVPGPAGYGYTF
TRBJ2-5 | 14 | few | TRBV10-2 | - | TGCGCCAGCACCCAGGGCGGATCACAAGAGACCCAGTACTTC | CASTQGGSQETQYF
TRBJ2-1 | 17 | - | TRBV18 | TRBD1 | TGTGCCAGCTCACGTTCACGACAGGGGGATCAGTACAATGAGCAGTTCTTC | CASSRSRQGDQYNEQFF
TRBJ2-4 | 15 | - | TRBV3-1/TRBV3-2 | TRBD1 | TGTGCCAGCAGCCTACAAGCAGGGGGAAGAAACATTCAGTACTTC | CASSLQAGGRNIQYF
TRBJ1-4 | 16 | - | TRBV7-8 | TRBD1 | TGTGCCAGCAGCTTATGGGAACAGGGGCTGAATGAAAAACTGTTTTTT | CASSLWEQGLNEKLFF
TRBJ1-6 | 15 | - | TRBV7-9 | - | TGTGCCAGCAGCTTCGGGAGCAACCTTAATTCACCCCTCCACTTT | CASSFGSNLNSPLHF
TRBJ2-1 | 16 | - | TRBV16 | TRBD1 | TGTGCCAGCAGCCGTAGACAGGGGGCTTCCTACAATGAGCAGTTCTTC | CASSRRQGASYNEQFF
TRBJ1-1 | 13 | few | TRBV25-1 | TRBD1 | TGTGCCAGCAGCCGAGACAGGGGTACTGAAGCTTTCTTT | CASSRDRGTEAFF
TRBJ2-7 | 15 | - | TRBV19 | TRBD1 | TGTGCCAGTAGTATACAGGGACAGGGGTCCTACGAGCAGTACTTC | CASSIQGQGSYEQYF
TRBJ2-1 | 18 | - | TRBV29-1 | - | TGCAGCGTTGAGTGGACAGCTTTGTCGGTATGGAGTCACAATGAGCAGTTCTTC | CSVEWTALSVWSHNEQFF
TRBJ1-2 | 15 | - | TRBV5-1 | TRBD1 | TGCGCCAGCAGCTTGGCCGGACAGGCGATCTATGGCTACACCTTC | CASSLAGQAIYGYTF
TRBJ1-1 | 16 | - | TRBV30 | - | TGTGCCTGGAGTGGGGGCTCCCTCGTTATAGGCACTGAAGCTTTCTTT | CAWSGGSLVIGTEAFF
TRBJ2-2 | 15 | many | TRBV6-5 | TRBD1 | TGTGCCAGCAGACTCAGGGGGCGCGGTACCGGGGAGCTGTTTTTT | CASRLRGRGTGELFF
TRBJ1-6 | 15 | - | TRBV5-5 | - | TGTGCCAGCAGCTTGGAGCGGCTCCATACTTCACCCCTCCACTTT | CASSLERLHTSPLHF
TRBJ1-5 | 18 | - | TRBV28 | - | TGTGCCAGCAGTTTCGGCTCCCCCGGAGGGGTTAGCAATCAGCCCCAGCATTTT | CASSFGSPGGVSNQPQHF
TRBJ1-1 | 14 | - | TRBV7-2 | - | TGTGCCAGCAGCTTTTGGCAGATGAACACTGAAGCTTTCTTT | CASSFWQMNTEAFF
TRBJ2-3 | 16 | - | TRBV24-1 | TRBD2 | TGTGCCACCAGTTTCGGACTAGCGGGAGTCTCAGATACGCAGTATTTT | CATSFGLAGVSDTQYF
TRBJ1-4 | 15 | - | TRBV5-1 | TRBD1 | TGCGCCAGCAGCTTACAGGGGGCGCTTAGGGAAAAACTGTTTTTT | CASSLQGALREKLFF
TRBJ1-1 | 16 | - | TRBV6-1 | TRBD1 | TGTGCCAGCAGTGTTGGGACAGGGGGTTTTGTGACTGAAGCTTTCTTT | CASSVGTGGFVTEAFF
TRBJ2-5 | 14 | - | TRBV24-1 | TRBD1 | TGTGCCACCAGTATTGGGACAGCTCAAGAGACCCAGTACTTC | CATSIGTAQETQYF
TRBJ2-2 | 16 | - | TRBV4-1 | - | TGCGCCAGCAGCTCGTCGGCGGGGCCGAACACCGGGGAGCTGTTTTTT | CASSSSAGPNTGELFF
TRBJ1-5 | 18 | - | TRBV21-1 | - | TGTGCCAGCAGCAAAAACATTAGGGGACAACATAGCAATCAGCCCCAGCATTTT | CASSKNIRGQHSNQPQHF
TRBJ2-7 | 14 | - | TRBV9 | - | TGTGCCAGCAGCGTAGCAGCGGGCACCTACGAGCAGTACTTC | CASSVAAGTYEQYF
TRBJ2-7 | 15 | - | TRBV29-1 | - | TGCAGCGTAACCCAAGACAACTCGCTTACCTACGAGCAGTACTTC | CSVTQDNSLTYEQYF
TRBJ1-5 | 16 | - | TRBV4-1 | TRBD1 | TGCGCCAGCAGCTCAGGACAGGGAGGATACGGACAGCCCCAGCATTTT | CASSSGQGGYGQPQHF
TRBJ2-7 | 14 | - | TRBV11-1 | TRBD1 | TGTGCCAGCAGCTTGGGACAGGGGGCCTACGAGCAGTACTTC | CASSLGQGAYEQYF
TRBJ2-3 | 14 | - | TRBV5-1 | TRBD1 | TGCGCCACCACACCCACAGGGGGGACAGATACGCAGTATTTT | CATTPTGGTDTQYF
TRBJ1-2 | 14 | few | TRBV3-1/TRBV3-2 | - | TGTGCCAGCAGCCGCCCCGACATAAACTATGGCTACACCTTC | CASSRPDINYGYTF
TRBJ2-1 | 15 | - | TRBV5-1 | TRBD1 | TGCGCCAGCAGTCCCTCCGGGACAGACTACAATGAGCAGTTCTTC | CASSPSGTDYNEQFF
TRBJ1-1 | 16 | - | TRBV12-5 | TRBD1 | TGTGCTAGTGGTTCGTTCCGGACAGGCTACTACACTGAAGCTTTCTTT | CASGSFRTGYYTEAFF